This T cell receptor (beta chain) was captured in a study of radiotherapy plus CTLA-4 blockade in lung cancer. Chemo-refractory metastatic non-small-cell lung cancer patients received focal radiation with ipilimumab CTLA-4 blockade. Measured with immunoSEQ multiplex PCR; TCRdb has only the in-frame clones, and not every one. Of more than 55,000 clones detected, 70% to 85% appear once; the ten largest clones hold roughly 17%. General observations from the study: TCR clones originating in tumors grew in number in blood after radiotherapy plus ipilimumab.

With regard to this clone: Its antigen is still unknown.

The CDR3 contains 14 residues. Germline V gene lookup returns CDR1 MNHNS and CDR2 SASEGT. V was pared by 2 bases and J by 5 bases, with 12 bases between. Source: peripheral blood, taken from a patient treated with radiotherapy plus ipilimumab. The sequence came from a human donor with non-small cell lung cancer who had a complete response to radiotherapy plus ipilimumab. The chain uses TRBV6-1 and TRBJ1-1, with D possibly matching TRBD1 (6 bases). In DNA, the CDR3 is TGTGCCAGCAGTGAAAATACAGGGAGAACTGAAGCTTTCTTT. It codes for CASSENTGRTEAFF.